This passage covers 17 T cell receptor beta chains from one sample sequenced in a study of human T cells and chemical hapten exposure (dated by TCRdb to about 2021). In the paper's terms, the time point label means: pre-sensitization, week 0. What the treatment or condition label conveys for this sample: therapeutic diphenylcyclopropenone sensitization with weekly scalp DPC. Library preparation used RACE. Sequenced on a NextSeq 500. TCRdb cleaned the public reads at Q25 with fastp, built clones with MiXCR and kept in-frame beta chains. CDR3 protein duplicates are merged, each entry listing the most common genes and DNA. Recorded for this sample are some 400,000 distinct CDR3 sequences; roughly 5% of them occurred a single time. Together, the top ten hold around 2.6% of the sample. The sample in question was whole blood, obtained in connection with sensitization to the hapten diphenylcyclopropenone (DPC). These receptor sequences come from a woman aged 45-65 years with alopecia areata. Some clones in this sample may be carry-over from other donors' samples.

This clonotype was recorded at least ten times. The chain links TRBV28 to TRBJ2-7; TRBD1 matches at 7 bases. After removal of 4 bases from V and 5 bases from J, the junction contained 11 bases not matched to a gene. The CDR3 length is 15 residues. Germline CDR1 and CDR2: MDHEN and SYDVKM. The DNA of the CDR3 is TGTGCCAGCAGTTATAGATCGACAGGGAAGGACGAGCAGTACTTC. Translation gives CASSYRSTGKDEQYF.

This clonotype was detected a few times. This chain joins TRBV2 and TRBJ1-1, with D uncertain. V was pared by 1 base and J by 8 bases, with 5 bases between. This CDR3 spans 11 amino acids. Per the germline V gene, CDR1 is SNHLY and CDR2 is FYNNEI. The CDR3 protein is CASSEVFEAFF. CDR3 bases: TGTGCCAGCAGTGAAGTCTTCGAAGCTTTCTTT.

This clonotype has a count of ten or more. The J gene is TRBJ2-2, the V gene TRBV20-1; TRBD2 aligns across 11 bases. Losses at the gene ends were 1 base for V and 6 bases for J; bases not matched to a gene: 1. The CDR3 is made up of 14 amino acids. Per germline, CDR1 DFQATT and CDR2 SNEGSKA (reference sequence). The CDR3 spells CSARVAGGPGELFF. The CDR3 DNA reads TGCAGTGCTAGAGTAGCGGGAGGGCCCGGGGAGCTGTTTTTT.

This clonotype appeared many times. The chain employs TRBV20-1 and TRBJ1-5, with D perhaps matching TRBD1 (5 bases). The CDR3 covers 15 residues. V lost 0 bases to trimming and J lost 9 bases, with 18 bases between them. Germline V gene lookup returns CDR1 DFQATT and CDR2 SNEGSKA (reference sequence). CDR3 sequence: CSAREGQGPERPQHF. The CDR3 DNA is TGCAGTGCTAGAGAGGGGCAGGGACCCGAACGGCCCCAGCATTTT.

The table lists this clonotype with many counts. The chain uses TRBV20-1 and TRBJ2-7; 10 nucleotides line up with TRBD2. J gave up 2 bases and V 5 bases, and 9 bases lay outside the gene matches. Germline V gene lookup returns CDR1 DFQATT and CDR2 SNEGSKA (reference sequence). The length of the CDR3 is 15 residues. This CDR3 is CSALPRTSGTYEQYF. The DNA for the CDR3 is TGCAGTGCTCTCCCCCGGACTAGCGGTACCTACGAGCAGTACTTC.

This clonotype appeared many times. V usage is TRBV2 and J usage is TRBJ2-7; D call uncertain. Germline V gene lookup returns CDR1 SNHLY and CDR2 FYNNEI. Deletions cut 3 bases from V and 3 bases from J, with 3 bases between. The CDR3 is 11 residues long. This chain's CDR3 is CASSEGYEQYF. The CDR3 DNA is TGTGCCAGCAGTGAGGGCTACGAGCAGTACTTC.

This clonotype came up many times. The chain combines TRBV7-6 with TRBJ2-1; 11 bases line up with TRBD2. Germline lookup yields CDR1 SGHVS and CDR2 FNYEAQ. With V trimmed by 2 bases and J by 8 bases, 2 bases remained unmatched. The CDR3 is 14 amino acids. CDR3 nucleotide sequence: TGTGCCAGCAGCTTACTTAGCGGGAGGGATGAGCAGTTCTTC. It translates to CASSLLSGRDEQFF.

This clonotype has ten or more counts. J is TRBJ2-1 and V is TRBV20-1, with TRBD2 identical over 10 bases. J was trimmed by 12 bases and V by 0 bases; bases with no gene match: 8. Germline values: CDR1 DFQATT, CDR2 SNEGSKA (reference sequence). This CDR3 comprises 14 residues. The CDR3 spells CSAREGAGGFGQFF. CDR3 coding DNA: TGCAGTGCTAGAGAAGGAGCGGGAGGGTTCGGGCAGTTCTTC.

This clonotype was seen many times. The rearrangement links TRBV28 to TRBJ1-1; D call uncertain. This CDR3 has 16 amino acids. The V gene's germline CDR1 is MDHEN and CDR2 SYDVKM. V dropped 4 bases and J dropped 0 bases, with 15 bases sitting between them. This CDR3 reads CASSSTTGVMNTEAFF. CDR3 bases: TGTGCCAGCAGTTCGACAACCGGGGTAATGAACACTGAAGCTTTCTTT.

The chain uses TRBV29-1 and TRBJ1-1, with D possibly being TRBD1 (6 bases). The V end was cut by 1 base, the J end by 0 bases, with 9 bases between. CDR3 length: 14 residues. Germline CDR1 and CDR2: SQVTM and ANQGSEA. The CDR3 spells CSVEGSGVNTEAFF. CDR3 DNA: TGCAGCGTTGAAGGGTCAGGGGTGAACACTGAAGCTTTCTTT. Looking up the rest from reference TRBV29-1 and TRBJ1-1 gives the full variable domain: SAVISQKPSRDICQRGTSLTIQCQVDSQVTMMFWYRQQPGQSLTLIATANQGSEATYESGFVIDKFPISRPNLTFSTLTVSNMSPEDSSIYLCSVEGSGVNTEAFFGQGTRLTVV.

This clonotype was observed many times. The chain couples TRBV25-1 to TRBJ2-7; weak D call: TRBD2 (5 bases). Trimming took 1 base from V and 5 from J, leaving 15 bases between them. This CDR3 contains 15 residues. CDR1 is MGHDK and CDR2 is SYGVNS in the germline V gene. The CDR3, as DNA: TGTGCCAGCAGTGAATCTCGGACTTACGACGACGAGCAGTACTTC. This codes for CASSESRTYDDEQYF.

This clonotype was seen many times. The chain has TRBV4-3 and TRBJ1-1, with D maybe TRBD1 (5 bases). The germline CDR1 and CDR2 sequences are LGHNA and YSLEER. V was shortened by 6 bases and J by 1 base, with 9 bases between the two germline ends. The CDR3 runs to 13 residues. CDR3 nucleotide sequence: TGCGCCAGCAGGGACATTGGGAACACTGAAGCTTTCTTT. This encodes CASRDIGNTEAFF.

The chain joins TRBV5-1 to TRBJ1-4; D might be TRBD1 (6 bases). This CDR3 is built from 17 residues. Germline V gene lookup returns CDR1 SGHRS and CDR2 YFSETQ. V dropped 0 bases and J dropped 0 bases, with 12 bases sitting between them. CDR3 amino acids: CASSLDRDGATNEKLFF. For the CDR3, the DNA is TGCGCCAGCAGCTTGGACAGGGACGGAGCAACTAATGAAAAACTGTTTTTT.

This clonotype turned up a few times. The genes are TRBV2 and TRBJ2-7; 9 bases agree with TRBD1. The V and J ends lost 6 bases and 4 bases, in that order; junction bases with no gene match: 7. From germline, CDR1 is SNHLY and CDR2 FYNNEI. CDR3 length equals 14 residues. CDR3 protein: CASRKQGARYEQYF. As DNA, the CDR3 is TGTGCCAGCAGGAAACAGGGGGCTAGGTACGAGCAGTACTTC. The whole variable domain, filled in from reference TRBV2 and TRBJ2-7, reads EPEVTQTPSHQVTQMGQEVILRCVPISNHLYFYWYRQILGQKVEFLVSFYNNEISEKSEIFDDQFSVERPDGSNFTLKIRSTKLEDSAMYFCASRKQGARYEQYFGPGTRLTVT.

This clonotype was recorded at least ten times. The CDR3 protein is CASSSRWRWQETQYF. The CDR3 DNA sequence: TGTGCCAGCAGCTCCCGATGGCGTTGGCAAGAGACCCAGTACTTC. This chain connects TRBV11-2 to TRBJ2-5; no clear D gene. Trimming left V 4 bases short and J 2 bases short, with 14 bases between. Looked up from germline, CDR1 is SGHAT and CDR2 is FQNNGV. The CDR3 is made up of 15 amino acids.

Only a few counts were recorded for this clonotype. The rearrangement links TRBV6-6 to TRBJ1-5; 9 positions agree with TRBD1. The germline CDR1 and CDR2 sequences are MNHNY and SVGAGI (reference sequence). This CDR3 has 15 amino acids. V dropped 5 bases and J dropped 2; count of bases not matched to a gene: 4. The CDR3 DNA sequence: TGTGCCAGCAGTAGACAGGGGGTAGGCAATCAGCCCCAGCATTTT. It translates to CASSRQGVGNQPQHF.

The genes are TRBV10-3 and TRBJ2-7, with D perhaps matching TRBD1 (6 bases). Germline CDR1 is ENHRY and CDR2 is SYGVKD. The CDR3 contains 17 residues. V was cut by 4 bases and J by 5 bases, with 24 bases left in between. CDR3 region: CAISGQVRPDLVDEQYF. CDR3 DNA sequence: TGTGCCATCAGTGGACAGGTACGCCCGGATCTGGTTGACGAGCAGTACTTC.